This T cell receptor (beta chain) comes out of a study of shared clonotypes between healthy human individuals. CDR3 length: 14 residues. The ends were cut back, 0 bases at V and 3 bases at J, with 8 bases in the middle. Germline CDR1 is SGHRS and CDR2 is YFSETQ. This clone was seen a single time. At the DNA level, this CDR3 is encoded by other sequences in the same sample as well. Original analysis: ImmunoSEQ yielded junction-only sequences lacking quality scores, so filtering differed. The table came from immunoSEQ multiplex PCR; TCRdb's copy has only in-frame clones and leaves some out. For V, J and clone size, that table is used; D and trimming come from the DNA. The sample has 450,000 to 600,000 clones, 70% to 80% seen once.

Sequencing input: PBMCs. The chain joins TRBV5-1 to TRBJ2-3; D possibly corresponds to TRBD2 (6 bases). The receptor was isolated from a middle-aged woman in good health. Some clones in this sample may be carry-over from other donors' samples. This chain's CDR3 is CASSLGLGTDTQYF. CDR3 nucleotides: TGCGCCAGCAGCTTGGGACTAGGGACAGATACGCAGTATTTT.